This TCR beta chain is drawn from a study of response to subunit inactivated influenza vaccine. Overall study findings and caveats: Authors suggested few new T cells are recruited by each seasonal influenza vaccination.

TCRdb fed the RT-PCR reads into MiXCR, producing one record per CDR3 protein. The table has about 160,000 distinct CDR3 sequences, about a tenth seen once; the top ten hold 12%. CDR1 LNHNV and CDR2 YYDKDF come from the germline V gene (reference sequence). V shed 6 bases and J shed 1 base, with 10 bases lying between them. The CDR3 consists of 14 residues. There are a few counts of this clonotype. Its antigen is unknown. The clonotype originates from a man aged 50 to 60 who received an inactivated influenza vaccine. The sequences come from non-naive T cells sorted from PBMCs, collected roughly 45 days after vaccination. J is TRBJ1-5 and V is TRBV15; D gene unclear. The CDR3 DNA follows: TGTGCCACCAGTTTGGATGTGAGCAATCAGCCCCAGCATTTT. Translated, it gives CATSLDVSNQPQHF. The full variable domain, in which reference TRBV15 and TRBJ1-5 provide the parts outside the CDR3, is DAMVIQNPRYQVTQFGKPVTLSCSQTLNHNVMYWYQQKSSQAPKLLFHYYDKDFNNEADTPDNFQSRRPNTSFCFLDIRSPGLGDTAMYLCATSLDVSNQPQHFGDGTRLSIL.